A single sample is the source of the 21 T cell receptor beta chains below, sequenced in a study of patients and donors after allogeneic stem cell transplantation. TCRdb independently ran MiXCR on the RT-PCR reads; one entry per CDR3 protein. The table lists 150,000 to 250,000 distinct CDR3 sequences, more than 35% of them singletons. Sample: blood, either unsorted or a sorted T cell fraction (not recorded which). The receptors were gathered from a human donor who was either an allogeneic HSCT recipient or a stem cell or donor lymphocyte infusion donor (not recorded which). It is not recorded whose cells these are; they may come from a transplant donor.

This clonotype has ten or more counts. The chain joins TRBV5-1 to TRBJ2-3; TRBD1 agrees at 9 bases. J gave up 0 bases and V 0 bases, and 5 bases lay outside the gene matches. This CDR3 has 17 residues. In germline, CDR1 is SGHRS, CDR2 YFSETQ. As DNA, the CDR3 is TGCGCCAGCAGCTTGGTGGGACAGGGTTCGAGCACAGATACGCAGTATTTT. Translating it yields CASSLVGQGSSTDTQYF.

The chain combines TRBV6-6 with TRBJ2-7; TRBD2 matches at 11 bases. Germline V CDR1 and CDR2: MNHNY, SVGAGI (reference sequence). Trimming at V came to 4 bases and at J to 4 bases, leaving 3 bases not matched to a gene. This CDR3 has 14 amino acids. The CDR3 loop reads CASSLAGGGYEQYF. The CDR3 nucleotides are TGTGCCAGCAGTTTAGCGGGAGGGGGTTACGAGCAGTACTTC.

CDR3 sequence reads: CASRAGGGNGYTF. The CDR3 DNA reads as TGTGCCAGCAGGGCAGGGGGAGGGAACGGCTACACCTTC. V usage is TRBV2 and J usage is TRBJ1-2; 7 bases fit TRBD1. The CDR3 extends over 13 amino acids. The junction had 9 bases not matched to a gene; V was cut back by 6 bases and J by 8 bases. Germline CDR1 reads SNHLY; CDR2 reads FYNNEI.

This clonotype came up a few times. J is TRBJ2-3 and V is TRBV4-3, with D unclear. CDR1 and CDR2 (germline): LGHNA, YSLEER. The CDR3 runs to 13 residues. The germline V and J ends were trimmed by 0 bases and 7 bases, with 8 bases remaining between them. CDR3 amino acids: CASSQDPTNTQYF. CDR3 DNA: TGCGCCAGCAGCCAAGACCCCACGAATACGCAGTATTTT.

This clonotype was counted a few times. The rearrangement links TRBV4-1 to TRBJ1-4, with 10 bases lining up with TRBD1. V was clipped by 3 bases and J by 6 bases; unmatched bases: 4. Germline CDR1 reads MGHRA; CDR2 reads YSYEKL. This CDR3 has 15 amino acids. The CDR3 DNA reads as TGCGCCAGCAGCCATCCCGGGACAGGGGATGAAAAACTGTTTTTT. Protein: CASSHPGTGDEKLFF.

In the case of this clonotype: An end of the junction differs from the germline gene, which may be a read error. V and J are TRBV7-7 and TRBJ2-2; no clear D gene. Germline CDR1 and CDR2: SSHAT and FNYEAQ (reference sequence). This CDR3 has 14 residues. CDR3 sequence reads: CASSLRPNTGELFF. In nucleotides, the CDR3 is TGTGCTAGCAGCCTCCGTCCTAACACCGGGGAGCTGTTTTTT.

This sequence joins TRBV12-3 or TRBV12-4 and TRBJ2-5, with 9 bases fitting TRBD2. Trimming removed 3 bases from V and 2 bases from J; junction bases left unmatched: 16. This CDR3 contains 19 residues. This CDR3 is CASSFLGGLAPRGQETQYF. In nucleotides, the CDR3 is TGTGCCAGCAGTTTCTTAGGGGGACTAGCACCTCGGGGTCAAGAGACCCAGTACTTC.

Remarks on this clonotype: One end of the junction does not line up with germline, which may come from a read error. The chain recombines TRBV28 with TRBJ2-1, with 10 bases matching TRBD1. From germline, CDR1 is MDHEN and CDR2 SYDVKM. This CDR3 is 15 amino acids long. DNA of the CDR3: TGTGCCAGCAGTTTAATGGGGACAGGGGCGCGCTTAAGGATCTTC. Protein: CASSLMGTGARLRIF. The entire variable domain, with the rest obtained from reference TRBV28 and TRBJ2-1, is as follows: DVKVTQSSRYLVKRTGEKVFLECVQDMDHENMFWYRQDPGLGLRLIYFSYDVKMKEKGDIPEGYSVSREKKERFSLILESASTNQTSMYLCASSLMGTGARLRIFGPGTRLTVL.

The J gene is TRBJ1-1, the V gene TRBV9, with 8 bases lining up with TRBD1. The CDR3 extends over 13 amino acids. V trimming: 5 bases; J trimming: 4 bases; junction bases outside the gene matches: 4. The germline V gene encodes CDR1 SGDLS and CDR2 YYNGEE. DNA for the CDR3: TGTGCCAGCAGGTCGACAGGGGCCACTGAAGCTTTCTTT. This translates into CASRSTGATEAFF.

The table lists this clonotype with a few counts. The rearrangement joins TRBV7-2 to TRBJ2-3; maybe TRBD2 (6 bases). This CDR3 region has 15 residues. V dropped 7 bases and J dropped 11 bases, with 25 bases sitting between them. Germline V gene data show CDR1 as SGHTA and CDR2 as FQGNSA. The CDR3 nucleotides are TGTGCCAGCACCCTGCCCGGGACTCTCCATGGGGGGCAGTATTTT. Translating gives CASTLPGTLHGGQYF. Using reference TRBV7-2 and TRBJ2-3 for the parts outside the CDR3, the full variable domain is GAGVSQSPSNKVTEKGKDVELRCDPISGHTALYWYRQSLGQGLEFLIYFQGNSAPDKSGLPSDRFSAERTGGSVSTLTIQRTQQEDSAVYLCASTLPGTLHGGQYFGPGTRLTVL.

This clonotype appeared a single time. This chain uses TRBV19 with TRBJ1-5; possible D gene TRBD1, 5 bases. Germline CDR1 is LNHDA and CDR2 is SQIVND (reference sequence). Trimming removed 5 bases at V and 3 bases at J, with 14 bases between. The CDR3 runs 15 residues. CDR3: CASSSSGTDNQPQHF. CDR3 nucleotides: TGTGCCAGTAGTTCCTCTGGGACCGACAATCAGCCCCAGCATTTT.

The rearrangement uses TRBV6-6 and TRBJ1-2; D is possibly TRBD1 (5 bases). The CDR3 length is 15 residues. V lost 3 bases, J lost 6 bases, and 17 bases lay in between. The germline V gene has CDR1 MNHNY and CDR2 SVGAGI (reference sequence). Here the CDR3 DNA reads TGTGCCAGCAGTTATTACTCCGGGACCGCCAATGGCTACACCTTC. Protein product: CASSYYSGTANGYTF.

This clonotype showed up just a few times. V and J are TRBV29-1 and TRBJ1-5; a weak D match, TRBD1 (5 bases). Germline V gene data show CDR1 as SQVTM and CDR2 as ANQGSEA. The V end was cut by 4 bases, the J end by 6 bases, with 13 bases between. The CDR3 extends over 13 amino acids. The chain's CDR3 is CSVGVGTGQPQHF. CDR3 DNA: TGCAGCGTTGGGGTAGGGACCGGTCAGCCCCAGCATTTT.

In its sample, this clonotype was seen many times. This chain links TRBV5-1 with TRBJ1-2, with a weak D call TRBD1 (6 bases). The CDR3 is 15 residues long. Germline loops: CDR1 SGHRS, CDR2 YFSETQ. Trimming took off 0 bases at V and 3 bases at J, with 12 bases between the two ends. CDR3 protein: CASSLAGGYDYGYTF. The CDR3 DNA is TGCGCCAGCAGCTTGGCGGGGGGCTATGACTATGGCTACACCTTC. Looking up the rest from reference TRBV5-1 and TRBJ1-2 gives the full variable domain: KAGVTQTPRYLIKTRGQQVTLSCSPISGHRSVSWYQQTPGQGLQFLFEYFSETQRNKGNFPGRFSGRQFSNSRSEMNVSTLELGDSALYLCASSLAGGYDYGYTFGSGTRLTVV.

The J gene is TRBJ1-5, the V gene TRBV7-9; possibly TRBD1 for D (5 bases). The CDR3 is 14 residues long. CDR1 and CDR2 from the germline V gene are SEHNR and FQNEAQ (reference sequence). Trimming took off 5 bases at V and 6 bases at J, with 14 bases between the two ends. The chain's CDR3 is CASSDLGAGQPQHF. CDR3 DNA: TGTGCCAGCAGCGATCTCGGGGCGGGTCAGCCCCAGCATTTT.

The chain links TRBV12-3 or TRBV12-4 to TRBJ2-3; D gene uncertain. This CDR3 is built from 15 residues. V gave up 4 bases and J gave up 2 bases, with 13 bases separating them. The chain's CDR3 is CASSSDLFLTDTQYF. CDR3 sequence (DNA): TGTGCCAGCAGTTCGGACCTATTCCTCACAGATACGCAGTATTTT.

V usage is TRBV25-1 and J usage is TRBJ2-7; TRBD2 aligns across 11 bases. Germline lookup yields CDR1 MGHDK and CDR2 SYGVNS. The CDR3 covers 18 residues. V was clipped by 0 bases and J by 4 bases; unmatched bases: 11. CDR3 sequence (DNA): TGTGCCAGCAGTGAATATATTCTCGGGACTAGCGGCGCGTACGAGCAGTACTTC. Its protein is CASSEYILGTSGAYEQYF.

The chain is built from TRBV7-9 and TRBJ1-2; 9 bases are a match to TRBD1. Per the germline V gene, CDR1 is SEHNR and CDR2 is FQNEAQ (reference sequence). V lost 5 bases to trimming and J lost 1 base; unmatched junction nucleotides: 8. The CDR3 has 16 residues. DNA of the CDR3: TGTGCCAGCAGCCGATATCCGGGACAGGGTAACTATGGCTACACCTTC. Amino acid sequence: CASSRYPGQGNYGYTF.

The chain combines TRBV30 with TRBJ1-3; maybe TRBD1 (5 bases). V was clipped by 4 bases and J by 0 bases, with 10 bases between them. CDR3 size: 14 residues. Germline V CDR1 and CDR2: GTSNPN, SVGIG (reference sequence). The chain's CDR3 is CAWTRGNSGNTIYF. DNA of the CDR3: TGTGCCTGGACAAGGGGTAACTCTGGAAACACCATATATTTT.

J is TRBJ1-6 and V is TRBV7-6; no definite D call. The CDR3 contains 13 residues. In germline, CDR1 is SGHVS, CDR2 FNYEAQ. Trimming removed 8 bases at V and 11 bases at J, with 16 bases between. The CDR3 loop is CASETPLMAPLHF. In DNA, the CDR3 is TGTGCCAGCGAGACTCCTTTAATGGCACCCCTCCACTTT.

This chain uses TRBV27 with TRBJ2-7; no clear D gene. The V gene lost 4 bases and the J gene lost 5 bases, with 12 bases spanning the gap. The CDR3 is 13 residues long. Germline loops: CDR1 MNHEY, CDR2 SMNVEV (reference sequence). The CDR3 sequence: CASSSDIGNEQYF. For the CDR3, the DNA is TGTGCCAGCAGTTCCGACATCGGTAACGAGCAGTACTTC.